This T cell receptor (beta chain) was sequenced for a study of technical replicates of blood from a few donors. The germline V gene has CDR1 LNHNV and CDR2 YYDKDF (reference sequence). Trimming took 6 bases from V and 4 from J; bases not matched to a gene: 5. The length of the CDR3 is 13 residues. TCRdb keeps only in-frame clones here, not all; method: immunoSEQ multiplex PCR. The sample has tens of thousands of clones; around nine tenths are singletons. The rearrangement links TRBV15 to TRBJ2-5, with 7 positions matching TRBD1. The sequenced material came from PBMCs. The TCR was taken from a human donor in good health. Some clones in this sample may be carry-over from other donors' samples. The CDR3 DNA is TGTGCCACCAGAACAGGGGTACGAGAGACCCAGTACTTC. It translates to CATRTGVRETQYF.